A selection of T cell receptor beta chains follows, all from one sample in a study of tumor-infiltrating lymphocytes in localized non-small cell lung cancer. Clones were sequenced by immunoSEQ multiplex PCR, and TCRdb holds only the in-frame ones, with some missing. This sample yields about 15,000 clones, of which around 76% are seen a single time; approximately 9.2% belongs to the top ten. Sequences were obtained from lung tumor tissue. These receptors were collected from a human donor with non-small cell lung cancer. Each CDR3 is given with its conserved first and last residue. Fields, in order: CDR3 DNA, CDR3 protein, D gene, clone size, V gene, J gene. D genes are given only for firm matches. Clone size is given for some rows only: seen once, a few or many times, or a class if the clone is expanded.

cdr3_nt: TGCGCCAGCAGCCTTGAATCAGTGGGTTCCTATGTCACGCAGTATTTT; cdr3_aa: CASSLESVGSYVTQYF; d_call: .; clone_size: .; v_call: TRBV4-1; j_call: TRBJ2-3
cdr3_nt: TGTGCCGGAGGGACAGGAGAGACCCAGTACTTC; cdr3_aa: CAGGTGETQYF; d_call: TRBD1; clone_size: .; v_call: TRBV28; j_call: TRBJ2-5
cdr3_nt: TGCAGCGTTGAGAGGGCGGGTTCGAACACTGAAGCTTTCTTT; cdr3_aa: CSVERAGSNTEAFF; d_call: .; clone_size: .; v_call: TRBV29-1; j_call: TRBJ1-1
cdr3_nt: TGTGCCAGCAGTATCAGCCAGACCGGGGAGCTGTTTTTT; cdr3_aa: CASSISQTGELFF; d_call: .; clone_size: .; v_call: TRBV6-5; j_call: TRBJ2-2
cdr3_nt: TGTGCCAGCAGTTTAACACTCAGGAGCTCCTACAATGAGCAGTTCTTC; cdr3_aa: CASSLTLRSSYNEQFF; d_call: .; clone_size: few; v_call: TRBV27; j_call: TRBJ2-1
cdr3_nt: TGTGCCAGCAGCCCCAGGGGTTCGGGCTATGGCTACACCTTC; cdr3_aa: CASSPRGSGYGYTF; d_call: .; clone_size: .; v_call: TRBV7-1; j_call: TRBJ1-2
cdr3_nt: TGTGCCAGCAGCGTGGGCAGGATTTTGGGCACTGAAGCTTTCTTT; cdr3_aa: CASSVGRILGTEAFF; d_call: .; clone_size: .; v_call: TRBV9; j_call: TRBJ1-1
cdr3_nt: TGTGCCAGCAGCTTAGGTAGGGAGCAAAGCGAGCAGTACTTC; cdr3_aa: CASSLGREQSEQYF; d_call: .; clone_size: .; v_call: TRBV7-9; j_call: TRBJ2-7
cdr3_nt: TGTGCCAGCAGCCCCCAGGGGGGCGGGGGGGTCAGAGATACGCAGTATTTT; cdr3_aa: CASSPQGGGGVRDTQYF; d_call: TRBD2; clone_size: .; v_call: TRBV7-2; j_call: TRBJ2-3
cdr3_nt: TGTGCTAGCAGCCCCATGGAAATGAGCACAGATACGCAGTATTTT; cdr3_aa: CASSPMEMSTDTQYF; d_call: .; clone_size: .; v_call: TRBV7-7; j_call: TRBJ2-3
cdr3_nt: TGTGCCAGCAGTCTCCCTTCGGGACAATCAAGTTCCAAAAACATTCAGTACTTC; cdr3_aa: CASSLPSGQSSSKNIQYF; d_call: .; clone_size: .; v_call: TRBV28; j_call: TRBJ2-4
cdr3_nt: TGTGCCAGCAGCCCACGCGGAGGGCAGCCCCAGCATTTT; cdr3_aa: CASSPRGGQPQHF; d_call: .; clone_size: .; v_call: TRBV7-2; j_call: TRBJ1-5
cdr3_nt: TGTGCCAGCTCACCTTTTAGCTCCTACGAGCAGTACTTC; cdr3_aa: CASSPFSSYEQYF; d_call: .; clone_size: .; v_call: TRBV18; j_call: TRBJ2-7
cdr3_nt: TGCGCCAGCAGCCAAGATCCGGGGGCTGCCTATGGCTACACCTTC; cdr3_aa: CASSQDPGAAYGYTF; d_call: .; clone_size: .; v_call: TRBV4-1; j_call: TRBJ1-2
cdr3_nt: TGTGCCAGCAACCTAGCGGGAGGGCCTTACGAGCAGTACTTC; cdr3_aa: CASNLAGGPYEQYF; d_call: TRBD2; clone_size: .; v_call: TRBV6-6; j_call: TRBJ2-7
cdr3_nt: TGCGCCAGCGTTGCAGAGGGTCGAGTTGGCTACACCTTC; cdr3_aa: CASVAEGRVGYTF; d_call: .; clone_size: .; v_call: TRBV23-1; j_call: TRBJ1-2
cdr3_nt: TGTGCCAGCACTGGGGACAGGGACCTTCTTGGGAAAGATACGCAGTATTTT; cdr3_aa: CASTGDRDLLGKDTQYF; d_call: TRBD1; clone_size: .; v_call: TRBV7-2; j_call: TRBJ2-3
cdr3_nt: TGTGCCAGCAGTACAATCGGCGGAAACACCATATATTTT; cdr3_aa: CASSTIGGNTIYF; d_call: .; clone_size: .; v_call: TRBV25-1; j_call: TRBJ1-3
cdr3_nt: TGCAGCGTTGTCTGGGCAGGGGGCAATCAGCCCCAGCATTTT; cdr3_aa: CSVVWAGGNQPQHF; d_call: .; clone_size: few; v_call: TRBV29-1; j_call: TRBJ1-5